The entry that follows covers one T cell receptor (beta chain) sequence. Its binding antigen is unknown. There are no base qualities to consult, and no much larger clone falls within one base. Counted from cysteine to phenylalanine, this CDR3 has 14 amino acids. Only the CDR3 portion is preserved as DNA: 42 bases, with reading frame beginning at the first base. The trim is 1 base for V and 8 bases for J, with a gap of 14 bases between the germline ends. CDR1 and CDR2, looked up from the germline V gene, are SGHVS and FNYEAQ. The record originates from a study of T and B cells in COVID-19 patients (dated by TCRdb to the early 2020s). A note on the overall study: Using TRB and IGH repertoire sequencing of peripheral blood, the study characterized adaptive immunity in COVID-19 patients who had active infection or had recovered. An age-matched reference group of some 42 healthy donors negative for COVID-19 antibodies was used as the comparison for repertoire analyses. In the active-infection cohort, about 60% of the roughly 20 patients were critically ill and required mechanical ventilation or ECMO. Of the 20 patients in the active-infection cohort, about 17 had comorbidities associated with unfavorable COVID-19 outcome. The TCR and BCR sequence repository comprised more than 30 patients and about 70 time points, with over 8 million TCR sequences analysed. A recovered cohort was made up of about 19 patients contributing fewer than 25 samples, mostly after mild to moderate COVID-19 managed as outpatients. Because samples were available both during active disease and after recovery, a couple of patients were counted in both the recovered and the active cohorts. Median age was about 32 years in the recovered cohort versus under 70 years in the active-infection cohort. As many as 9 follow-up blood samples were taken per patient, and some of the samples covered different disease stages within the same individual.

This sample was sequenced with an Illumina MiSeq. Multiplex PCR with BIOMED2 TRB-A/B primer pools was used to amplify the TRB rearrangements. Illumina-compatible adapters and 7-nucleotide sample barcodes were added to the amplicons in two consecutive PCRs. All library PCRs used Phusion HS II polymerase. The amplicons were purified from gel with the NucleoSpin Gel and PCR Clean-up kit, measured on Qubit, and combined at around 3.6 nM. The quality of the amplicon pool was checked on an Agilent 2100 Bioanalyzer prior to Illumina next-generation sequencing. As for the original processing: Annotation of TRB rearrangements was done in MiXCR 3.0.8 with the default MiXCR reference library. Non-productive reads and sequences with fewer than 2 reads were excluded, and each unique CDR3 nucleotide sequence counted as one clone. R 3.5.1 was used to calculate clonality, diversity, richness and V-J gene usage. GLIPH2 was used to cluster TCRs by CDR3 similarity, and OLGA was used to calculate generation probabilities. GLIPH2 clusters were kept only if they contained at least four unique TCR clonotypes found in at least three individuals. The public sequencing data were trimmed at Q25 with fastp and processed into clonotypes with MiXCR by TCRdb, which kept only in-frame beta chains. Each entry is one CDR3 protein sequence, shown with its most common DNA and genes. The V and J calls were not made by the authors but by TCRdb's processing. For this sample there are some 21,000 distinct CDR3 sequences; approximately 30% appear just once. Over 2% of the sample comes from the top ten.

Findings and caveats that apply to the study as a whole: In patients with COVID-19, the usage of TRBV/TRBJ genes was reported to be strongly skewed. Few blood samples were available from mildly ill patients while symptoms were present or from severe cases at early time points. It was stated that prospective validation of the reported TCR clusters was required before the clusters could be put to clinical use. A total of approximately 2,300 exclusive TCR clusters, including 31 low-pGen clusters, were found in the recovered cohort. Specific T cell subsets (CD4+/Treg/CD8+) and sorted SARS-CoV-2-responsive or tetramer+ T cells had not yet been sequenced, and these experiments were ongoing. TRB repertoires were highly clonal in active COVID-19, whereas diversity and richness at recovery rose above healthy donor levels. The cohort was considered too small to assess HLA contributions to COVID-19 susceptibility or severity.

TRB repertoires were amplified using about 230-500 ng of genomic DNA isolated from blood. The receptor comes from a human donor who had recovered from COVID-19. The sample was blood. Recombination connected TRBV7-6 to TRBJ1-1; a tentative D match to TRBD1 spans 5 bases. This receptor has the CDR3 CASSLVIGGGEAFF. The DNA is as follows: TGTGCCAGCAGCTTAGTTATTGGGGGGGGGGAAGCTTTCTTT.